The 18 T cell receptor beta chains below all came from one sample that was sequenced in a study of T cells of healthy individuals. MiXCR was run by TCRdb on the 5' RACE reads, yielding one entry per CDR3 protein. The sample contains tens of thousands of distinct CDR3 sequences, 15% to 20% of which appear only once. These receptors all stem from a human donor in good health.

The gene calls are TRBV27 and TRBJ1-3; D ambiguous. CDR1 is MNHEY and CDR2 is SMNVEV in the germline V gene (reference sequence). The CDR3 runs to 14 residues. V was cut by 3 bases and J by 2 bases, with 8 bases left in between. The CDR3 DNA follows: TGTGCCAGCAGTTTCGGAGGAGCTGGAAACACCATATATTTT. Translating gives CASSFGGAGNTIYF.

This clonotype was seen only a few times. The CDR3 sequence is CATISDSAITEAFF. CDR3 in DNA: TGTGCCACCATCTCGGACAGCGCTATCACTGAAGCTTTCTTT. The chain joins TRBV2 to TRBJ1-1, with D perhaps TRBD1 (6 bases). V was cut by 10 bases and J by 4 bases, with 19 bases left in between. Germline V CDR1 and CDR2: SNHLY, FYNNEI. The CDR3 is made up of 14 amino acids.

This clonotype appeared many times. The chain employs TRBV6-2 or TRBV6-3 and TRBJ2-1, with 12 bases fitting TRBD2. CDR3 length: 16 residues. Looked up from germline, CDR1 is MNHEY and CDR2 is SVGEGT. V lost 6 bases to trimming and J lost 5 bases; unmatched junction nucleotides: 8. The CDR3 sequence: CASRPLAGGRDNEQFF. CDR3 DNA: TGTGCCAGCAGGCCACTAGCGGGAGGACGCGACAATGAGCAGTTCTTC.

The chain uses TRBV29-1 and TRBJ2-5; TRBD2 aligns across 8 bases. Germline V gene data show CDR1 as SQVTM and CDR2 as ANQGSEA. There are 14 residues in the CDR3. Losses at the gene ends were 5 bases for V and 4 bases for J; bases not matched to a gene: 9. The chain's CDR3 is CSVTSAGGRETQYF. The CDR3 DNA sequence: TGCAGCGTTACCTCTGCGGGGGGCCGAGAGACCCAGTACTTC.

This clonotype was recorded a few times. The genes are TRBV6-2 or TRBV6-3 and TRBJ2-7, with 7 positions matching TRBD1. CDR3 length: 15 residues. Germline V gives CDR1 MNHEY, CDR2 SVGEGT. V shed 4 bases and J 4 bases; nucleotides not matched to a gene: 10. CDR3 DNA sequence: TGTGCCAGCAGTTTCCTGACAGGGCCGGGGTACGAGCAGTACTTC. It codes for CASSFLTGPGYEQYF.

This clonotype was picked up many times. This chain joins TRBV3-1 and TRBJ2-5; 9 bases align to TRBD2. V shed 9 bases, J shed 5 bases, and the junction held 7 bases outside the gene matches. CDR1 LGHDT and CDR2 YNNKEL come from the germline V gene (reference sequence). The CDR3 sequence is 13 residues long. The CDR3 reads CASRRGGQETQYF. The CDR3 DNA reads TGTGCCAGTCGGCGGGGGGGACAGGAGACCCAGTACTTC.

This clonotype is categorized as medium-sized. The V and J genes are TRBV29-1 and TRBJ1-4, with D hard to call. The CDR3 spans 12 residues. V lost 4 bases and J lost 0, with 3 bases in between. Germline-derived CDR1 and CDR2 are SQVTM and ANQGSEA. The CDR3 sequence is CSVATTNEKLFF. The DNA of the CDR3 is TGCAGCGTTGCCACAACTAATGAAAAACTGTTTTTT.

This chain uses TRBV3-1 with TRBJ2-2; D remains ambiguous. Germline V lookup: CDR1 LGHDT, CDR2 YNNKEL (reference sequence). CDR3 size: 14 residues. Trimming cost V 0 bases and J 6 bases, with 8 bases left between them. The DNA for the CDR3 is TGTGCCAGCAGCCAAGAGAGAACGGCCGGGGAGCTGTTTTTT. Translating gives CASSQERTAGELFF.

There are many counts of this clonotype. CDR3 DNA sequence: TGTGCCAGCAGGCAAGCGGGAGGGGGTACAGATACGCAGTATTTT. Amino acid sequence: CASRQAGGGTDTQYF. V and J are TRBV11-2 and TRBJ2-3, with 10 bases identical to TRBD2. The trim removed 6 bases at V and 3 bases at J, leaving 6 bases unmatched. The CDR3 is 15 amino acids. Germline CDR1 reads SGHAT; CDR2 reads FQNNGV.

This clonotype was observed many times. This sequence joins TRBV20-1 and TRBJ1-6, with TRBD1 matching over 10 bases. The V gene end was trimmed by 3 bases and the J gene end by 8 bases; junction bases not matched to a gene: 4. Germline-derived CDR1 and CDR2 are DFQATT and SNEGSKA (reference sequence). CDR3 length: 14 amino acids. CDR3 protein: CSARPGTGDSPLHF. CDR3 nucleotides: TGCAGTGCTAGGCCCGGGACAGGGGATTCACCCCTCCACTTT.

CDR3 loop: CASSFPGQGSYNEQFF. In DNA, the CDR3 is TGTGCCAGCAGTTTCCCCGGACAGGGGTCCTACAATGAGCAGTTCTTC. The rearrangement uses TRBV12-3 or TRBV12-4 and TRBJ2-1, with 9 bases lining up with TRBD1. J was trimmed by 1 base and V by 3 bases; bases with no gene match: 4. The CDR3 totals 16 residues.

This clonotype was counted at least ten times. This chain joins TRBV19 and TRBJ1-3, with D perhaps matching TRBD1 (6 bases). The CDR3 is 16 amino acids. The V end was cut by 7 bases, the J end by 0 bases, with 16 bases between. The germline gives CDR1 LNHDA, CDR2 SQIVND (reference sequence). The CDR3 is CASIEGQGYSGNTIYF. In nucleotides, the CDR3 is TGTGCCAGTATTGAGGGACAAGGATACTCTGGAAACACCATATATTTT.

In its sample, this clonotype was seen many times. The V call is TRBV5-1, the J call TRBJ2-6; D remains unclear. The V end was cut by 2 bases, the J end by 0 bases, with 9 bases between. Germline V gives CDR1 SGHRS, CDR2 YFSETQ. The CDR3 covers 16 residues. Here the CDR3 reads CASSFLASSGANVLTF. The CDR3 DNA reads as TGCGCCAGCAGCTTTTTAGCCAGCTCTGGGGCCAACGTCCTGACTTTC.

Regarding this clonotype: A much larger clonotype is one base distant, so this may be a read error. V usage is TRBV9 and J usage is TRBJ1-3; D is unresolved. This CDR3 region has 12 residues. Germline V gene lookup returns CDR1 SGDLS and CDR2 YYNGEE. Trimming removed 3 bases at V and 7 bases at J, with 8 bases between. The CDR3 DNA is TGTGCCAGCAGCGGACTGGAGAACACCATATATTTT. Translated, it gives CASSGLENTIYF.

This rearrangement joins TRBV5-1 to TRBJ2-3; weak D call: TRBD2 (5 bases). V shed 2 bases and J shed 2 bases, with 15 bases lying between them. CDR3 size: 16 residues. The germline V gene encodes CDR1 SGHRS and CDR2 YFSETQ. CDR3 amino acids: CASSLGRAYYTDTQYF. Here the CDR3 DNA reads TGCGCCAGCAGCTTAGGGCGGGCCTATTACACAGATACGCAGTATTTT.

This CDR3 reads CASSSWTGEQPQHF. For the CDR3, the DNA is TGTGCCAGCAGCTCCTGGACAGGGGAGCAGCCCCAGCATTTT. This chain links TRBV7-8 with TRBJ1-5; 9 nucleotides align to TRBD1. After removal of 4 bases from V and 7 bases from J, the junction contained 5 bases not matched to a gene. Germline-derived CDR1 and CDR2 are SGHVS and FQNEAQ. This CDR3 contains 14 residues.

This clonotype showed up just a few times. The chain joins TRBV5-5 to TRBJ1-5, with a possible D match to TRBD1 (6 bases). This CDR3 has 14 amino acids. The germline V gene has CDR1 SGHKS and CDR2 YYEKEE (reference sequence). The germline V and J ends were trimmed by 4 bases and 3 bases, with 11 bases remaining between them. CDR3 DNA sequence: TGTGCCAGCAGCATACAGGGTAACAATCAGCCCCAGCATTTT. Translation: CASSIQGNNQPQHF. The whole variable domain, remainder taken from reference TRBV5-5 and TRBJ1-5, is DAGVTQSPTHLIKTRGQQVTLRCSPISGHKSVSWYQQVLGQGPQFIFQYYEKEERGRGNFPDRFSARQFPNYSSELNVNALLLGDSALYLCASSIQGNNQPQHFGDGTRLSIL.

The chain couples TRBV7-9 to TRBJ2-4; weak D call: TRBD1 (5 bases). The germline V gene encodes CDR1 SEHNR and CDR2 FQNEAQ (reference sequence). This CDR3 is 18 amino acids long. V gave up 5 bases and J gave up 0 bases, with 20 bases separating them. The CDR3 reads CASSPSYEQAIAKNIQYF. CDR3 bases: TGTGCCAGCAGCCCCTCATATGAACAGGCTATAGCCAAAAACATTCAGTACTTC.